This TCR beta chain comes out of a study of shared clonotypes between healthy human individuals. The V gene end was trimmed by 10 bases and the J gene end by 7 bases; junction bases not matched to a gene: 7. Germline assignment: CDR1 LNHDA and CDR2 SQIVND (reference sequence). This CDR3 comprises 12 residues. This clone has just one count. Naive CD8 isolation took CD45RO-negative cells positively selected for CCR7 and excluded terminally differentiated effector memory CD45RA+ cells. Assay used: immunoSEQ multiplex PCR; TCRdb lists only in-frame clones, some missing. The sample shows approximately 600,000 clones, about 95% of them seen only once.

The sample taken for sequencing was naive CD8+ T cells sorted from blood. This receptor was identified in a woman aged 25-40 years in good health. The chain couples TRBV19 to TRBJ1-2; 9 nucleotides align to TRBD1. As DNA, the CDR3 is TGTGCCACTTCGGACAGGGGTCCTGGCTACACCTTC. It translates to CATSDRGPGYTF.